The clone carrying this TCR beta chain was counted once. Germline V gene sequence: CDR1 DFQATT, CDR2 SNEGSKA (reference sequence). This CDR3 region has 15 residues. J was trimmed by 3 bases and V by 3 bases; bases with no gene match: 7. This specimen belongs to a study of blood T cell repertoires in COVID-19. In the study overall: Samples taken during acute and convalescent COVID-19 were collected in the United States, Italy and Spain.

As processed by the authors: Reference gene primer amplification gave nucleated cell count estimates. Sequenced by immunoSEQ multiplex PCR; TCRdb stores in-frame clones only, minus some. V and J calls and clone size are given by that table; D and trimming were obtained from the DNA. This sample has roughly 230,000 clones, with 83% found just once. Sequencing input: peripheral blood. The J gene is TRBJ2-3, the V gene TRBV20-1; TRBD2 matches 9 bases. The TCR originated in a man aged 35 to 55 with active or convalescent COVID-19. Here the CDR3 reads CSASGVAGATDTQYF. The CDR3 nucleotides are TGCAGTGCTAGTGGAGTAGCGGGAGCAACAGATACGCAGTATTTT.